Included here is one T cell receptor (beta chain) sequence, with context. What it binds is not known. With 11 bases removed from V and 4 bases from J, the gap between germline ends came to 15 bases. The CDR3 covers 13 residues. Germline V CDR1 and CDR2: SEHNR, FQNEAQ (reference sequence). It was cDNA, reverse transcribed from extracted RNA, that served as the sequencing template. Generated by immunoSEQ multiplex PCR, the TCRdb table keeps only in-frame clones and is missing some. This sample has about 180,000 clones, with roughly 46% found just once. These data come from a study of CD8+ T cells in alopecia areata. Background on the study: Treated patients were given 5 to 10 mg oral tofacitinib twice daily. Study-wide points: Persistence of many expanded lesional clones was seen in scalp and blood during tofacitinib. It was lesional scalp, especially alopecia totalis/universalis, that showed higher clonality than normal scalp. Scalp clonality and expanded CD8+ clones among the top 100 fell significantly with tofacitinib.

Specified treatment: oral pan-JAK inhibitor, 5-10 mg twice daily. The chain has TRBV7-9 and TRBJ1-3; no firm D call. The sample in question was CD8+ T cells sorted from blood, obtained at week 52, from a patient treated with tofacitinib. The origin of this receptor is a human donor with alopecia areata. CDR3 amino acids: CALSEVSGNTIYF. CDR3 bases: TGTGCCCTGTCAGAGGTCTCAGGAAACACCATATATTTT.